The T cell receptor beta chain under discussion was sequenced for a study of CD8+ T cells in alopecia areata. Details on this clone: This CDR3 is missing its conserved last phenylalanine or tryptophan, likely due to a read error.

Treatment given: oral pan-JAK inhibitor, 5-10 mg twice daily. The sequencing template was cDNA reverse transcribed from extracted RNA. Generated by immunoSEQ multiplex PCR, the TCRdb table keeps only in-frame clones and is missing some. There are some 190,000 clones in the sample; around 56% occur only once, and approximately 0.7% lies in the top ten. This TCR was recovered from a human donor with alopecia areata. The sequencing used CD4+ T cells sorted from blood, collected at week 4, from a patient treated with tofacitinib.

CDR3 coding DNA: TGCAGCCTTGGACAGGGCGGCACAGATACGCAGTATTTA. As protein: CSLGQGGTDTQYL. V is TRBV29-1 and J is TRBJ2-3; 8 nucleotides align to TRBD1. CDR1 and CDR2 from the germline V gene are SQVTM and ANQGSEA. The J segment lost 1 base and the V segment lost 8 bases, leaving 5 bases of the junction unmatched. The CDR3 has 13 amino acids.